This entry describes one TCR beta chain. The data belong to a study of radiation and T cells in renal cell carcinoma. The germline CDR1 and CDR2 sequences are MNHEY and SMNVEV (reference sequence). This CDR3 spans 18 amino acids. The V and J ends lost 6 bases and 1 base respectively, with 24 bases between them. Described time point: blood 4 weeks post-SBRT, at nephrectomy. As for treatment: 15 Gy SBRT to primary tumor, nephrectomy 4 weeks later. Sequencing used immunoSEQ multiplex PCR; TCRdb keeps in-frame clones, though not all of them. The sample contains over 25,000 clones, 81% of which appear only once.

The V call is TRBV27, the J call TRBJ2-5, with a weak D call TRBD1 (6 bases). Sequenced material: blood, taken from a patient whose treatment included radiotherapy and nephrectomy. This receptor was identified in a man in his sixties with renal cell carcinoma. The CDR3 sequence is CASSLRNRDTEPQETQYF. The DNA for the CDR3 is TGTGCCAGCAGCCTGAGGAACCGGGACACAGAACCCCAAGAGACCCAGTACTTC.